The TCR beta chain described here comes from a study of regulatory T cells in long-lasting Graves disease. Germline V gene lookup returns CDR1 SGHTA and CDR2 FQGNSA. The CDR3 extends over 15 amino acids. V shed 5 bases and J 5 bases; nucleotides not matched to a gene: 7. Notes on this clonotype: A much bigger clone sits one base away, suggesting this may be a read error.

The time point is: newly diagnosed GD, antithyroid drugs for less than 3 months. PBMCs provided the RNA from which the TCR library was made. Through Arm-PCR of CDR3 regions and iRepertoire HTBI primers, TCR beta libraries were built. MiXCR was run by TCRdb on the multiplex PCR reads, yielding one entry per CDR3 protein. The sample contains 400,000 to 500,000 distinct CDR3 sequences, roughly 17% of which appear only once. This same sample was also part of a study on T cells in Graves' hyperthyroidism and ophthalmopathy.

The rearrangement joins TRBV7-2 to TRBJ2-1; 9 nucleotides agree with TRBD2. The TCR sequence derives from a woman in her twenties or thirties with Graves disease. The source material was peripheral blood mononuclear cells (PBMCs), sampled at new diagnosis, from a patient treated with antithyroid drugs. CDR3 residues: CASSPGVAGDNEQFF. CDR3 nucleotide sequence: TGTGCCAGCAGCCCCGGGGTAGCGGGGGACAATGAGCAGTTCTTC.